This TCR beta chain was profiled in a study of shared clonotypes between healthy human individuals. Study results and caveats: Clonotypes shared by all four sorted-subset donors had higher generation probabilities than non-shared clonotypes. Sampling involved blood alone; tissue repertoires likely differ.

Between the trimmed V and J ends, which lost 3 bases and 2 bases, there was a span of 11 bases. The CDR3 is made up of 14 amino acids. In germline, CDR1 is MNHEY, CDR2 SMNVEV (reference sequence). Data came from immunoSEQ multiplex PCR; TCRdb stores just in-frame clones and leaves some out. Here the sample spans 600,000 to 750,000 clones, 80% to 95% being singletons. With regard to this clone: Its antigen is not identified.

The specimen was memory CD8+ T cells from PBMCs. As to subset: CD45RO+ cells pooled with CCR7-negative TemRA cells. The J gene is TRBJ2-7, the V gene TRBV27; D might be TRBD1 or TRBD2, each matching 6 bases. This clonotype originated in a man aged 18 to 30 in good health. Some clones in this sample may be carry-over from other donors' samples. The CDR3 nucleotides read TGTGCCAGCAGTTTGAGGGGGGCAACCTACGAGCAGTACTTC. Translated: CASSLRGATYEQYF.